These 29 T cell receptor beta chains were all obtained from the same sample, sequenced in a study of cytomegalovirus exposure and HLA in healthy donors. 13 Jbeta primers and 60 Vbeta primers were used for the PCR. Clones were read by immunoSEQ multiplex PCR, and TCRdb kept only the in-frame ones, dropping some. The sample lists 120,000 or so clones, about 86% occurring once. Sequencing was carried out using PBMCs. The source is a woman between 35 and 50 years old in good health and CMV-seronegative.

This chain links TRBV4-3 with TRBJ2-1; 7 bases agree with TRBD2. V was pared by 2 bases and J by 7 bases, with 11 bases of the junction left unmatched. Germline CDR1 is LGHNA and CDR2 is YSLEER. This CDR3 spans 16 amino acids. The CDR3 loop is CASSQLQRDRPNEQFF. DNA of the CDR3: TGCGCCAGCAGCCAACTACAGCGGGATCGACCTAATGAGCAGTTCTTC.

CDR3 amino acids: CASGQTVSNQPQHF. CDR3 bases: TGTGCCAGCGGTCAGACAGTTTCAAATCAGCCCCAGCATTTT. This chain links TRBV19 with TRBJ1-5; a possible D gene is TRBD1 (5 bases). The CDR3 consists of 14 residues. Germline V gene lookup returns CDR1 LNHDA and CDR2 SQIVND (reference sequence). V was shortened by 9 bases and J by 4 bases, with 16 bases between the two germline ends. The full variable domain, with the rest looked up from reference TRBV19 and TRBJ1-5, is DGGITQSPKYLFRKEGQNVTLSCEQNLNHDAMYWYRQDPGQGLRLIYYSQIVNDFQKGDIAEGYSVSREKKESFPLTVTSAQKNPTAFYLCASGQTVSNQPQHFGDGTRLSIL.

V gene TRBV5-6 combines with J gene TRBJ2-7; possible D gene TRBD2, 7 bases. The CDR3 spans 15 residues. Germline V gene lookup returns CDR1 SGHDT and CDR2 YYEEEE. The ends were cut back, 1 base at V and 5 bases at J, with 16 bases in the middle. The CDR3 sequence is CASSLRGGGGNEQYF. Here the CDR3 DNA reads TGTGCCAGCAGCTTGAGGGGGGGAGGAGGAAACGAGCAGTACTTC.

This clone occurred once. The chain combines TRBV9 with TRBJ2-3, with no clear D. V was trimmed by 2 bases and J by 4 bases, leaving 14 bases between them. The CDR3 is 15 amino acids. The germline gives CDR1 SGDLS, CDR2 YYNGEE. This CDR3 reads CASSVDSGWADTQYF. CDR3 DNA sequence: TGTGCCAGCAGCGTGGATTCAGGATGGGCAGATACGCAGTATTTT.

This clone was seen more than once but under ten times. CDR3 DNA: TGCGCCAGCAGCTCTGGGGGCAGCTATGGCTACACCTTC. Its translation is CASSSGGSYGYTF. This chain joins TRBV5-1 and TRBJ1-2; tentatively, D is TRBD1 (6 bases). Germline CDR1 and CDR2: SGHRS and YFSETQ. V shed 3 bases and J shed 4 bases, with 10 bases lying between them. This CDR3 has 13 amino acids.

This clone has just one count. This chain's CDR3 is CASSPPGTSGLEQYF. The DNA of the CDR3 is TGTGCCAGCAGCCCACCCGGGACTAGTGGGCTCGAGCAGTACTTC. V and J are TRBV5-4 and TRBJ2-7; 8 bases fit TRBD2. V dropped 4 bases and J dropped 6; count of bases not matched to a gene: 12. The CDR3 is made up of 15 amino acids. Germline V gene data show CDR1 as SGHNT and CDR2 as YYREEE (reference sequence).

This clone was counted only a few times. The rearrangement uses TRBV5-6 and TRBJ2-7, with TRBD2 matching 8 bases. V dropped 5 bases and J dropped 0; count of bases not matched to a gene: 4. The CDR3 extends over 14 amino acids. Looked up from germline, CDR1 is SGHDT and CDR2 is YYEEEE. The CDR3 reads CASSTSGSSYEQYF. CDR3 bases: TGTGCCAGCAGTACGAGCGGGAGCTCCTACGAGCAGTACTTC.

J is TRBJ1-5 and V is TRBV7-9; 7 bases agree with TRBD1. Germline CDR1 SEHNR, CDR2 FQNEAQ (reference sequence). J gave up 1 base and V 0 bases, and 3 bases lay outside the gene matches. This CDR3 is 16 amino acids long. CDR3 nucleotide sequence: TGTGCCAGCAGCTTAGCGGCAGGGGGAAGCAATCAGCCCCAGCATTTT. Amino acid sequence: CASSLAAGGSNQPQHF. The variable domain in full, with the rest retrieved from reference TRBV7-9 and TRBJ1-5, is DTGVSQNPRHKITKRGQNVTFRCDPISEHNRLYWYRQTLGQGPEFLTYFQNEAQLEKSRLLSDRFSAERPKGSFSTLEIQRTEQGDSAMYLCASSLAAGGSNQPQHFGDGTRLSIL.

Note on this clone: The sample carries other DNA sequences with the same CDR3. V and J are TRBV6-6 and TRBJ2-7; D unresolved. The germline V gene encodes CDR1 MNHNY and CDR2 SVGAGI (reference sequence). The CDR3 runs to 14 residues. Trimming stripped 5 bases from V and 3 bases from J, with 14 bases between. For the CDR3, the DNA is TGTGCCAGCAGTACATCGACTGCGTTCTACGAGCAGTACTTC. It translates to CASSTSTAFYEQYF.

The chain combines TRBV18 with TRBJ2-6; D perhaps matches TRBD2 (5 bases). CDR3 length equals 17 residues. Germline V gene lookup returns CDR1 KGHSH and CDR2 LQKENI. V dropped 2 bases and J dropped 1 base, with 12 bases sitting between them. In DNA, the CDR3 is TGTGCCAGCTCACCAGGGGTAGCGAATTCTGGGGCCAACGTCCTGACTTTC. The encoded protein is CASSPGVANSGANVLTF.

CDR3 in DNA: TGTGCCAGCAGTTTATTGGGGATACAGGGGATGAACACTGAAGCTTTCTTT. This codes for CASSLLGIQGMNTEAFF. V gene TRBV28 combines with J gene TRBJ1-1; TRBD1 agrees at 7 bases. Germline trimming cut 1 base from V and 0 bases from J; bases unmatched to any gene: 8. Per the germline V gene, CDR1 is MDHEN and CDR2 is SYDVKM. The CDR3 extends over 17 amino acids.

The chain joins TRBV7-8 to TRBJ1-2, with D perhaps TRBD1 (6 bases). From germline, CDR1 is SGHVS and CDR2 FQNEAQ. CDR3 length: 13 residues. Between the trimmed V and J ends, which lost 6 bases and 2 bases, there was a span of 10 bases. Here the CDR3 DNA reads TGTGCCAGCAGTACCGGACAGAACTATGGCTACACCTTC. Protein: CASSTGQNYGYTF.

The chain's CDR3 is CASSKGQGMSHRDEKLFF. The CDR3 DNA reads TGTGCCAGCAGTAAAGGACAGGGTATGAGTCATCGAGATGAAAAACTGTTTTTT. The rearrangement links TRBV6-1 to TRBJ1-4; TRBD1 agrees at 8 bases. There are 18 residues in the CDR3. The ends lost 5 bases at V and 6 bases at J; junction bases unmatched: 17. CDR1 is MNHNS and CDR2 is SASEGT in the germline V gene.

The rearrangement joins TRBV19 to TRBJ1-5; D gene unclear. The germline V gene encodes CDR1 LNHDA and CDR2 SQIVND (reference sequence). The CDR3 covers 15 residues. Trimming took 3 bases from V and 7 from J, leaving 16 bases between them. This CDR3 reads CASSIGVGPGQPQHF. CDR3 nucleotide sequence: TGTGCCAGTAGTATCGGTGTCGGGCCGGGGCAGCCCCAGCATTTT.

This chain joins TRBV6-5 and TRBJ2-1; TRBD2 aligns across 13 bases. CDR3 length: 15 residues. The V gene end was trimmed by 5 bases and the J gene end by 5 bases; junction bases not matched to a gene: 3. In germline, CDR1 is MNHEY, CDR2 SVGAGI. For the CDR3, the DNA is TGTGCCAGCAGTGGACTAGCGGGGGTGGACAATGAGCAGTTCTTC. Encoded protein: CASSGLAGVDNEQFF.

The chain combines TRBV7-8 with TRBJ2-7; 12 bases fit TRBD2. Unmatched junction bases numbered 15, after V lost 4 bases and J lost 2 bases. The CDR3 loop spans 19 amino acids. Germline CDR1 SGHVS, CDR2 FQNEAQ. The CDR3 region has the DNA TGTGCCAGCAGCTCAAGACTAGCGGGGGACCGACTTTCTACCTACGAGCAGTACTTC. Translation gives CASSSRLAGDRLSTYEQYF.

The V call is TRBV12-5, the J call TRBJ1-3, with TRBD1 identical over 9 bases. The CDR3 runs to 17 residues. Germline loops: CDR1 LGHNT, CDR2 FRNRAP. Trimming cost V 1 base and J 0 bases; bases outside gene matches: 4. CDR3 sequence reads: CASGLETGGRSGNTIYF. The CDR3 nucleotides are TGTGCTAGTGGTTTGGAGACAGGGGGGCGCTCTGGAAACACCATATATTTT.

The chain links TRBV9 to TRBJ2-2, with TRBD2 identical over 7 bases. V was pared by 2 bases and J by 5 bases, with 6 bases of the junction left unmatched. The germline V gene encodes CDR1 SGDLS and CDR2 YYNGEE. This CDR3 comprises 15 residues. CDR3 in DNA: TGTGCCAGCAGCGTCGGCGGGGGAGGGACCGGGGAGCTGTTTTTT. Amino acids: CASSVGGGGTGELFF.

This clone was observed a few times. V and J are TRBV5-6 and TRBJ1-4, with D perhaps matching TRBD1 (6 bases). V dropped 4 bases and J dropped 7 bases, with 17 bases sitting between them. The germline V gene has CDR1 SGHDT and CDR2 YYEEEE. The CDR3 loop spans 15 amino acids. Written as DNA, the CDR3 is TGTGCCAGCAGCACCTTCGACAGGTCCCTTGAAAAACTGTTTTTT. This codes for CASSTFDRSLEKLFF. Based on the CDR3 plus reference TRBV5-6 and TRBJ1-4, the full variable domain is DAGVTQSPTHLIKTRGQQVTLRCSPKSGHDTVSWYQQALGQGPQFIFQYYEEEERQRGNFPDRFSGHQFPNYSSELNVNALLLGDSALYLCASSTFDRSLEKLFFGSGTQLSVL.

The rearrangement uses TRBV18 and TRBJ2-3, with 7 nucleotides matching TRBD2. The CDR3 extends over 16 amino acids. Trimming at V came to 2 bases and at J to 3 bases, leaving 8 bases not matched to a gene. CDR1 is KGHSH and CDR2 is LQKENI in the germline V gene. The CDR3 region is CASSPLTPGGTDTQYF. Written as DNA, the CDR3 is TGTGCCAGCTCACCATTAACGCCGGGGGGAACAGATACGCAGTATTTT.

In nucleotides, the CDR3 is TGTGCCAGCAGTAAGGACAGGGCCCGTAGCTACACCTTC. Its translation is CASSKDRARSYTF. This chain connects TRBV28 to TRBJ1-2; 8 nucleotides agree with TRBD1. The V and J ends lost 5 bases and 9 bases, in that order; junction bases with no gene match: 8. This CDR3 region has 13 residues. Germline CDR1 reads MDHEN; CDR2 reads SYDVKM.

In DNA, the CDR3 is TGTGCCAGCTCACCAGGACTAGAGCAAGAGACCCAGTACTTC. It encodes CASSPGLEQETQYF. The rearrangement joins TRBV18 to TRBJ2-5, with 7 bases identical to TRBD2. CDR1 is KGHSH, CDR2 LQKENI, per germline. This CDR3 region has 14 residues. Losses at the gene ends were 2 bases for V and 2 bases for J; bases not matched to a gene: 2.

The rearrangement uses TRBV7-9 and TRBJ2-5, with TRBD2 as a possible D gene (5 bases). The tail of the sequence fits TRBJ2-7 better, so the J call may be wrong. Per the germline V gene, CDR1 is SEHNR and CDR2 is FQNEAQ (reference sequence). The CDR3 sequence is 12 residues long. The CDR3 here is CASSYRDYEQYF. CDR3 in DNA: TGTGCCAGCAGCTATCGGGACTACGAGCAGTACTTC.

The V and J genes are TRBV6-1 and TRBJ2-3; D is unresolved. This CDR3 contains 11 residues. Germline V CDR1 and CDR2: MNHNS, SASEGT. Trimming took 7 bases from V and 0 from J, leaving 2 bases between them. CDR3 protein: CASTSTDTQYF. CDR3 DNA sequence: TGTGCCAGCACTAGCACAGATACGCAGTATTTT.

CDR3 region: CASSLTGYERTYEQYF. CDR3 coding DNA: TGTGCCAGCAGCTTAACTGGCTATGAGCGAACCTACGAGCAGTACTTC. V and J are TRBV11-1 and TRBJ2-7; no definite D call. CDR1 and CDR2 (germline): SGHAT, FQDESV (reference sequence). CDR3 length: 16 residues. V shed 2 bases and J shed 2 bases, with 16 bases lying between them.

CDR3 amino acids: CASSWGDRDSRGYTF. CDR3 sequence (DNA): TGTGCCAGCAGTTGGGGCGACCGGGACAGCCGAGGCTACACCTTC. The chain has TRBV6-6 and TRBJ1-2; 7 bases align to TRBD1. Trimming at V came to 4 bases and at J to 8 bases, leaving 13 bases not matched to a gene. The CDR3 covers 15 residues. Germline CDR1 MNHNY, CDR2 SVGAGI (reference sequence).

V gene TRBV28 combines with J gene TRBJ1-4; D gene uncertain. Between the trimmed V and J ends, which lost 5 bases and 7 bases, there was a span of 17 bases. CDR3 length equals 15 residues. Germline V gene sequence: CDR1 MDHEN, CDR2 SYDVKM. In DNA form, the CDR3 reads TGTGCCAGCAGTCCCGCCTTGACTTTAGGTGAAAAACTGTTTTTT. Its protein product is CASSPALTLGEKLFF.

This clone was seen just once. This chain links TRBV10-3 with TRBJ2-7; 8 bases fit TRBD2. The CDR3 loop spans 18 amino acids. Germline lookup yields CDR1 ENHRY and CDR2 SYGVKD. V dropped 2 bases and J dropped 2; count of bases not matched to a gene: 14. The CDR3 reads CAISEPIAGQREPYEQYF. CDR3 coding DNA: TGTGCCATCAGTGAGCCGATCGCGGGTCAGCGGGAGCCCTACGAGCAGTACTTC.

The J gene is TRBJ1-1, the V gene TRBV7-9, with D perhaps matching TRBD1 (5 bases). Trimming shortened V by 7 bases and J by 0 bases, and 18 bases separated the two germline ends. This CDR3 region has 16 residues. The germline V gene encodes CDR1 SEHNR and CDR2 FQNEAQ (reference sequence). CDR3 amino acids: CASTPGGALMNTEAFF. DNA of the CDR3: TGTGCCAGCACTCCCGGAGGGGCACTTATGAACACTGAAGCTTTCTTT.